The T cell receptor beta chain under discussion was sequenced for a study of technical replicates of blood from a few donors. CDR3 length equals 14 residues. Germline V lookup: CDR1 MNHEY, CDR2 SVGAGI. V lost 5 bases and J 4 bases, leaving 14 bases between the germline ends. Produced via immunoSEQ multiplex PCR; TCRdb's table is partial and in-frame only. Of tens of thousands of clones in the sample, around 94% were seen once. This clonotype was obtained from a human donor in good health. The source material was T cells isolated from PBMCs. The chain employs TRBV6-5 and TRBJ1-2; the D is unclear. The chain's CDR3 is CASSKGGIAYGYTF. In DNA, the CDR3 is TGTGCCAGCAGTAAAGGCGGGATTGCCTATGGCTACACCTTC.